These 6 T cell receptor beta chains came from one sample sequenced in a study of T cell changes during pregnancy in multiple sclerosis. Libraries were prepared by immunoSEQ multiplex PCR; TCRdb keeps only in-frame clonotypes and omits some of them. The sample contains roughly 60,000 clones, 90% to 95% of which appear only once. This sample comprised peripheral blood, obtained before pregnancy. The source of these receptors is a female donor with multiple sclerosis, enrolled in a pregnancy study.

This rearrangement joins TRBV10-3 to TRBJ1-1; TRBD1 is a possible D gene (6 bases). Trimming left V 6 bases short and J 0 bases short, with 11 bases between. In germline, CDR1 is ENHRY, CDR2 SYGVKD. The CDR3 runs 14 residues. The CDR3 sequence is CAISPDRLNTEAFF. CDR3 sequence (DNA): TGTGCCATCAGCCCCGACAGGTTGAACACTGAAGCTTTCTTT.

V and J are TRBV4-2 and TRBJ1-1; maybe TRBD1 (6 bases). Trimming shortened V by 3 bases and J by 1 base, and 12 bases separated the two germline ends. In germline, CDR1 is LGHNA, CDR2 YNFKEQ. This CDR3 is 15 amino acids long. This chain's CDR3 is CASSQLGQRNTEAFF. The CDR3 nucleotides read TGTGCCAGCAGCCAGCTGGGACAACGGAACACTGAAGCTTTCTTT.

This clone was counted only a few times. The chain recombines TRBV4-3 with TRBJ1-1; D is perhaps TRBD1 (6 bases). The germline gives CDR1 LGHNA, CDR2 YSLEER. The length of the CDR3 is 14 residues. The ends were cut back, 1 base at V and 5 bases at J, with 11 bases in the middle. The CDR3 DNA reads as TGCGCCAGCAGCCAAGTAGGGGGATGGACTGAAGCTTTCTTT. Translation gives CASSQVGGWTEAFF.

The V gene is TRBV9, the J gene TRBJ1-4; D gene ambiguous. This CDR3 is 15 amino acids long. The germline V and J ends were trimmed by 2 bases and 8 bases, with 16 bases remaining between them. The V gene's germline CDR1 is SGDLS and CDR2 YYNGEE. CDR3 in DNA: TGTGCCAGCAGCGTTAGTACCTCGGTAGAAGAAAAACTGTTTTTT. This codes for CASSVSTSVEEKLFF.

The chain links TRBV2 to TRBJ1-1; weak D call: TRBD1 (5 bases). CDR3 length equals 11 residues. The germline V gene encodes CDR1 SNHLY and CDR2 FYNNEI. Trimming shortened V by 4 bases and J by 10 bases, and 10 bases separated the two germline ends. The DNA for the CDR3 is TGTGCCAGCAGTGCACGGGGGGTAGCTTTCTTT. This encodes CASSARGVAFF.

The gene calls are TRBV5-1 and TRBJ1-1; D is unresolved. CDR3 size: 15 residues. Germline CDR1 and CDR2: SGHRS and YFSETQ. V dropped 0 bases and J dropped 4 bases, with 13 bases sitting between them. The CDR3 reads CASSLDGNSGTEAFF. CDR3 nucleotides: TGCGCCAGCAGCTTGGACGGGAACTCCGGCACTGAAGCTTTCTTT. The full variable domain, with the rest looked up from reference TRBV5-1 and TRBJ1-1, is KAGVTQTPRYLIKTRGQQVTLSCSPISGHRSVSWYQQTPGQGLQFLFEYFSETQRNKGNFPGRFSGRQFSNSRSEMNVSTLELGDSALYLCASSLDGNSGTEAFFGQGTRLTVV.